This T cell receptor beta chain derives from a study of blood T cells in healthy people across ages (dated by TCRdb to between 2015 and 2016). A note on the overall study: In model experiments, roughly one uniquely barcoded TCR beta cDNA molecule per two T cells was captured by template switching. To track age-related changes in TCR beta repertoire diversity, the study relied on deep sequencing normalized with unique cDNA molecular identifiers. Four age groups were formed from the donors: young (average 16 years), middle-aged (approximately 41), aged (around 68) and long-lived (about 80). To avoid experimental bias, donors of different ages were spread randomly across the sequencing lanes. For two donors (one aged 18 to 30 and one aged 80 or older), the study analyzed two additional independent replicas of 1 million unique cDNA reads from the same blood draw. The paper as a whole reports these results and caveats: The percentage of naive T cells measured by flow cytometry correlated strongly with observed TCR beta diversity. Donor CMV infection status was unknown, potentially confounding age-related changes in expanded clonotypes. Compared with the aged group, more naive CD4+ T cells, fewer expanded clones and increased TCR diversity were shown by the long-lived group, suggesting age selection. Estimates of total diversity from one million sequenced T cells were regarded as lower bounds and underestimates. Because profiling used bulk unsorted PBMCs, naive and antigen-experienced compartments could not be compared conclusively. As age increased, observed TCR beta diversity per million T cells dropped in a roughly linear way, and a significant reduction was already evident by age about 40.

Library preparation used 5' RACE. The sequencing machine was an Illumina HiSeq 2500. A second roughly 6 to 11 cycle PCR used a sample-barcoded 5' primer and a J-beta primer mix. A unique molecular identifier was introduced onto each TCR beta cDNA molecule by a template-switch 5' adaptor carrying 12 random nucleotides. At least 3 million CDR3-containing paired-end reads were obtained from each sample. The Mint cDNA synthesis kit, primed by a TRBC-specific oligonucleotide, was used to synthesize first-strand cDNA from all RNA. Following uracil-DNA glycosylase treatment, a first 18-cycle PCR with universal primers M1SS and BC2_uni_R was performed on all cDNA. Per the original workflow: For normalization, 1 million high-quality reads were randomly selected from each sample, with every read carrying a distinct molecular identifier. Reads with shared molecular identifiers were discarded instead of being binned into consensus sequences. MiTCR, run with a Q25 quality threshold and the strictest error-elimination algorithm, handled CDR3 identification, clonotype clustering and error correction. Lower-bound total TCR beta diversity was estimated with a nonparametric unseen species model using Euler transformation. TCRdb reran the public reads through fastp at Q25 and MiXCR, keeping productive beta chains. Merged by CDR3 protein, the rows form single entries marked with the most common genes and DNA. In this record, the V and J calls reflect TCRdb's handling and not the investigators' own analysis. This sample gives some 1.5 million distinct CDR3 sequences in total; roughly 43% of them show up just once. The ten largest clonotypes hold approximately 4% of the sample.

As for this clonotype: This clone's antigen is unknown. Base qualities are not recorded, but no much larger clone differs from it by a single base.

The donors were 40 or so Caucasian individuals from Russia, aged 6 to 90 years, who were systemically healthy. Each donor gave 8 to 10 milliliters of peripheral blood, collected into EDTA-treated Vacutainer tubes. Ficoll-Paque density-gradient centrifugation was used to isolate PBMCs, with at least 6.5 million per sample. Total RNA was extracted from PBMCs with Trizol reagent, with at least 5 micrograms obtained per sample. For every donor, flow cytometry on a PBMC aliquot measured the percentage of naive CD45RAhigh/CD27high T cells. From a lookup of the germline V gene (reference sequence), CDR1 and CDR2 are DFQATT and SNEGSKA. The CDR3 has 15 amino acids, counting the end cysteine and phenylalanine. Of all the DNA, just the CDR3 is kept, 45 bases in frame from base 1. Trimming removed 2 bases from V and 2 bases from J, leaving 13 bases between the germline ends.

The clonotype comes from a woman aged 18 to 35 in good health. This receptor chain uses TRBV20-1 and TRBJ2-1; the D gene is possibly TRBD1, with 5 bases matching. Sequences were obtained from blood. The sequenced DNA: TGCAGTGCTAGACCAACCGGACAAACCTACAATGAGCAGTTCTTC. The encoded protein is CSARPTGQTYNEQFF.